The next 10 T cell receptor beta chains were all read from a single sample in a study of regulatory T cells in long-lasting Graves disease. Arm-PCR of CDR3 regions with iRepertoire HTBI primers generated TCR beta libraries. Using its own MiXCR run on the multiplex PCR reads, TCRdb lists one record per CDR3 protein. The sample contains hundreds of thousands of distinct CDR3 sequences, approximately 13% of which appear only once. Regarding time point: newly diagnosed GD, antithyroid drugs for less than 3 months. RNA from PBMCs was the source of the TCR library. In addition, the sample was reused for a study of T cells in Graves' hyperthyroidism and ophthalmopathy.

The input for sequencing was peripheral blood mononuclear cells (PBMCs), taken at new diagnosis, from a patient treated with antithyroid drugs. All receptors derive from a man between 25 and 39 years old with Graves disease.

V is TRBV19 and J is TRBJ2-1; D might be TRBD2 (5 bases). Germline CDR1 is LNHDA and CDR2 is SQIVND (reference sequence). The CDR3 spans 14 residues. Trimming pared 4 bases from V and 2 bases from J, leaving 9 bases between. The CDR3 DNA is TGTGCCAGTAGTAGCGGGTTGGCCTACAATGAGCAGTTCTTC. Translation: CASSSGLAYNEQFF.

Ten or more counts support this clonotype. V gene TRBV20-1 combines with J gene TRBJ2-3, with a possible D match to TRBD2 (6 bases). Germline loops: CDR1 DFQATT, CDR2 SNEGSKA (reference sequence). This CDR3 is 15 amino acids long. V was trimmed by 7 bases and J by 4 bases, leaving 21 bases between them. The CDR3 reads CSGGDHGAAADTQYF. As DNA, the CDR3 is TGCAGTGGGGGGGACCACGGGGCGGCGGCAGATACGCAGTATTTT.

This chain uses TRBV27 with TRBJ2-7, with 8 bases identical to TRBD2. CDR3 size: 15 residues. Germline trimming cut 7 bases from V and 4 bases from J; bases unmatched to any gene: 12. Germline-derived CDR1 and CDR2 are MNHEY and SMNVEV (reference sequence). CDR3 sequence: CASISELAGSYEQYF. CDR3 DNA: TGTGCCAGCATTTCAGAGTTAGCGGGATCATACGAGCAGTACTTC.

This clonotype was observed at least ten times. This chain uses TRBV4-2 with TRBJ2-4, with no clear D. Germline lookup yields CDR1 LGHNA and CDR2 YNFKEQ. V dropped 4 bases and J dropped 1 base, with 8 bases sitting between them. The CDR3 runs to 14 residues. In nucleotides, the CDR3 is TGTGCCAGCAGCCCCAGTGCGGCCAAAAACATTCAGTACTTC. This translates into CASSPSAAKNIQYF.

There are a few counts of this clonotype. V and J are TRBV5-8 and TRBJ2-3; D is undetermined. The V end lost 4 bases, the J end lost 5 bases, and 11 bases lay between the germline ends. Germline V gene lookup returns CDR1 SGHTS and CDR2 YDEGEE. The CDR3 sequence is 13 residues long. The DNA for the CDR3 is TGTGCCAGCAGCCAAACTGACGGAGATACGCAGTATTTT. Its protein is CASSQTDGDTQYF.

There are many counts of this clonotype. This CDR3 is CASSFFVVDGWGDEQFF. CDR3 nucleotide sequence: TGTGCCAGCAGTTTTTTTGTGGTAGATGGTTGGGGCGATGAGCAGTTCTTC. The V and J genes are TRBV12-3 or TRBV12-4 and TRBJ2-1; TRBD1 is a possible D gene (5 bases). The CDR3 extends over 17 amino acids. V dropped 3 bases and J dropped 8 bases, with 23 bases sitting between them.

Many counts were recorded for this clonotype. CDR3 residues: CASGLIAGVQFF. CDR3 DNA: TGTGCTAGTGGTTTAATAGCGGGAGTTCAGTTCTTC. This chain uses TRBV12-5 with TRBJ2-1, with 9 bases fitting TRBD2. CDR3 length: 12 amino acids. Germline assignment: CDR1 LGHNT and CDR2 FRNRAP. V shed 3 bases, J shed 13 bases, and the junction held 4 bases outside the gene matches.

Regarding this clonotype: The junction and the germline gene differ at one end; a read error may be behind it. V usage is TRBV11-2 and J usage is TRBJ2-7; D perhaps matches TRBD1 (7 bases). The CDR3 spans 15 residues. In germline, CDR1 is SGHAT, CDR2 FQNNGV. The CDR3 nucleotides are TGTGCCAGCAGCTCCACTCACGACAGGGAGGACGAGCAGTACTTT. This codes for CASSSTHDREDEQYF.

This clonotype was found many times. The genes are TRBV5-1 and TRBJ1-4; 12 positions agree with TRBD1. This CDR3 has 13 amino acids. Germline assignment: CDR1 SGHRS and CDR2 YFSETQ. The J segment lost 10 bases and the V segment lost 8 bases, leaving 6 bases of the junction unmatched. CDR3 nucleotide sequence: TGCGCCAGTTCCGGGACAGGGGGCGGAAAACTGTTTTTT. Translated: CASSGTGGGKLFF.

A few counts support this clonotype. The CDR3 nucleotides read TGCGCCAGCAACCCTGGGACCGCCGTCGGGGGCTACACCTTC. It translates to CASNPGTAVGGYTF. The genes are TRBV5-1 and TRBJ1-2, with D maybe TRBD1 (5 bases). CDR1 and CDR2 from the germline V gene are SGHRS and YFSETQ. Trimming pared 6 bases from V and 8 bases from J, leaving 20 bases between. This CDR3 has 14 residues.